These 30 T cell receptor beta chains originate from one sample sequenced in a study of cytomegalovirus exposure and HLA in healthy donors. PCR primers comprised 60 Vbeta and 13 Jbeta primers. Produced via immunoSEQ multiplex PCR; TCRdb's table is partial and in-frame only. The sample includes about 270,000 clones, just over 70% of them seen just once. Sequencing was performed on PBMCs. Receptor source: a female donor in good health and CMV-seronegative.

This sequence joins TRBV6-5 and TRBJ1-3; no definite D call. CDR3 length: 13 amino acids. Trimming left V 6 bases short and J 4 bases short, with 10 bases between. Germline V gene lookup returns CDR1 MNHEY and CDR2 SVGAGI. The CDR3 loop is CASSRNTGNTIYF. CDR3 coding DNA: TGTGCCAGCAGCCGAAACACGGGAAACACCATATATTTT.

In DNA, the CDR3 is TGCGCCAGCAGCTTGTCAAGAAGCGGAAACACCGGGGAGCTGTTTTTT. This codes for CASSLSRSGNTGELFF. The chain is built from TRBV5-1 and TRBJ2-2; D possibly corresponds to TRBD2 (5 bases). CDR1 is SGHRS, CDR2 YFSETQ, per germline. This CDR3 comprises 16 residues. V lost 1 base to trimming and J lost 2 bases, with 12 bases between them. The variable domain in full, with the rest retrieved from reference TRBV5-1 and TRBJ2-2, is KAGVTQTPRYLIKTRGQQVTLSCSPISGHRSVSWYQQTPGQGLQFLFEYFSETQRNKGNFPGRFSGRQFSNSRSEMNVSTLELGDSALYLCASSLSRSGNTGELFFGEGSRLTVL.

The sample holds one count of this clone. The chain uses TRBV27 and TRBJ2-7, with 15 positions matching TRBD2. The CDR3 length is 13 residues. CDR1 is MNHEY and CDR2 is SMNVEV in the germline V gene (reference sequence). V was pared by 11 bases and J by 4 bases, with 3 bases of the junction left unmatched. The CDR3 sequence is CAGTSGRRYEQYF. For the CDR3, the DNA is TGTGCCGGGACTAGCGGGAGGCGGTACGAGCAGTACTTC.

The rearrangement joins TRBV29-1 to TRBJ2-1; 10 nucleotides align to TRBD2. Losses at the gene ends were 2 bases for V and 6 bases for J; bases not matched to a gene: 10. CDR3 size: 16 residues. Per the germline V gene, CDR1 is SQVTM and CDR2 is ANQGSEA. CDR3 sequence reads: CSVELNLAGVFNEQFF. The DNA of the CDR3 is TGCAGCGTTGAACTAAACCTAGCGGGAGTGTTCAATGAGCAGTTCTTC.

The V and J genes are TRBV19 and TRBJ2-1; TRBD1 agrees at 10 bases. Germline V gene lookup returns CDR1 LNHDA and CDR2 SQIVND (reference sequence). The CDR3 has 15 residues. With V trimmed by 6 bases and J by 3 bases, 5 bases remained unmatched. CDR3 amino acids: CASRVGDRGYNEQFF. CDR3 in DNA: TGTGCCAGTAGGGTGGGGGACAGGGGCTACAATGAGCAGTTCTTC.

This clone was seen a single time. The chain combines TRBV5-1 with TRBJ2-7; TRBD2 agrees at 7 bases. V shed 3 bases and J 0 bases; nucleotides not matched to a gene: 9. The CDR3 has 16 amino acids. The germline CDR1 and CDR2 sequences are SGHRS and YFSETQ. CDR3 DNA: TGCGCCAGCAGCTGGGGGGTAGCGGGTACCTCCTACGAGCAGTACTTC. Translation gives CASSWGVAGTSYEQYF.

This clone was recorded a few times. The V and J genes are TRBV10-2 and TRBJ1-5, with D possibly being TRBD1 (6 bases). V was trimmed by 0 bases and J by 3 bases, leaving 12 bases between them. Germline-derived CDR1 and CDR2 are WSHSY and SAAADI. The CDR3 runs to 16 residues. CDR3 residues: CASSESFGQLNQPQHF. The CDR3, as DNA: TGCGCCAGCAGTGAGTCGTTCGGACAGCTCAATCAGCCCCAGCATTTT.

The chain combines TRBV27 with TRBJ2-7; 7 bases match TRBD1. The CDR3 has 15 amino acids. V was pared by 3 bases and J by 5 bases, with 10 bases of the junction left unmatched. Germline CDR1 is MNHEY and CDR2 is SMNVEV (reference sequence). This CDR3 reads CASSLGGTALNEQYF. The CDR3 DNA sequence: TGTGCCAGCAGTTTGGGTGGGACAGCCCTCAACGAGCAGTACTTC.

The chain links TRBV2 to TRBJ1-5; D is perhaps TRBD1 (5 bases). The V gene's germline CDR1 is SNHLY and CDR2 FYNNEI. The CDR3 runs 15 residues. Trimming removed 4 bases at V and 0 bases at J, with 10 bases between. The CDR3: CASSAGVDSNQPQHF. The CDR3 DNA reads as TGTGCCAGCAGTGCGGGGGTCGATAGCAATCAGCCCCAGCATTTT.

The chain couples TRBV18 to TRBJ2-2; no clear D. Trimming removed 2 bases from V and 7 bases from J, with 11 bases in between. CDR1 KGHSH and CDR2 LQKENI come from the germline V gene. This CDR3 region has 14 residues. CDR3 sequence (DNA): TGTGCCAGCTCACCAGAGCAGGTCGGCGGGGAGCTGTTTTTT. Encoded protein: CASSPEQVGGELFF.

The chain links TRBV7-6 to TRBJ1-4; 10 nucleotides agree with TRBD1. Germline V lookup: CDR1 SGHVS, CDR2 FNYEAQ. V trimming: 5 bases; J trimming: 3 bases; junction bases outside the gene matches: 9. There are 17 residues in the CDR3. CDR3: CASSQGQGTDPNEKLFF. The CDR3 DNA is TGTGCCAGCAGCCAGGGACAGGGGACCGATCCTAATGAAAAACTGTTTTTT.

The sample holds one count of this clone. This chain connects TRBV9 to TRBJ2-4; the match to TRBD2 covers 12 bases. Unmatched junction bases numbered 7, after V lost 0 bases and J lost 3 bases. Germline values: CDR1 SGDLS, CDR2 YYNGEE. The CDR3 totals 18 residues. CDR3 sequence reads: CASSVGLAGGGVKNIQYF. The CDR3 nucleotides read TGTGCCAGCAGCGTAGGGCTAGCGGGAGGGGGGGTCAAAAACATTCAGTACTTC.

V is TRBV5-4 and J is TRBJ1-2, with TRBD1 matching over 8 bases. V was clipped by 0 bases and J by 2 bases; unmatched bases: 0. CDR3 length: 14 amino acids. Germline CDR1 reads SGHNT; CDR2 reads YYREEE (reference sequence). CDR3 nucleotide sequence: TGTGCCAGCAGCTTGGGACAGGGGAACTATGGCTACACCTTC. Its translation: CASSLGQGNYGYTF.

In its sample, this clone was seen a few times. CDR3 in amino acids: CASSLWAGNEQYF. CDR3 nucleotide sequence: TGTGCCAGCAGTTTATGGGCCGGGAACGAGCAGTACTTC. The chain has TRBV28 and TRBJ2-7; tentatively, D is TRBD2 (5 bases). Germline values: CDR1 MDHEN, CDR2 SYDVKM. The ends were cut back, 0 bases at V and 5 bases at J, with 8 bases in the middle. The CDR3 extends over 13 amino acids.

The chain carries TRBV14 and TRBJ2-7, with D unclear. Per the germline V gene, CDR1 is SGHDN and CDR2 is FVKESK. Trimming cost V 0 bases and J 5 bases, with 11 bases left between them. The CDR3 loop spans 14 amino acids. CDR3 nucleotide sequence: TGTGCCAGCAGCCAAGACCCCCCCGGAGACGAGCAGTACTTC. Its protein is CASSQDPPGDEQYF.

The chain joins TRBV27 to TRBJ2-3; maybe TRBD2 (5 bases). Germline CDR1 and CDR2: MNHEY and SMNVEV (reference sequence). The CDR3 covers 16 residues. Trimming stripped 6 bases from V and 4 bases from J, with 20 bases between. The CDR3 protein is CASSPPLRVSADTQYF. The DNA for the CDR3 is TGTGCCAGCAGCCCCCCTCTGCGGGTAAGCGCAGATACGCAGTATTTT.

The chain uses TRBV19 and TRBJ2-5; D is unclear. The better agreement between TRBJ2-7 and the DNA end casts doubt on the J call. The CDR3 is made up of 13 amino acids. From germline, CDR1 is LNHDA and CDR2 SQIVND (reference sequence). The chain's CDR3 is CASSIVGSHEQYF. The CDR3 nucleotides are TGTGCCAGTAGTATAGTTGGTAGCCACGAGCAGTACTTC.

About this clone: One junction end does not reproduce the germline sequence, and a read error may be involved. The chain employs TRBV7-9 and TRBJ1-2, with 7 bases that match TRBD1. There are 16 residues in the CDR3. The V gene's germline CDR1 is SEHNR and CDR2 FQNEAQ (reference sequence). For the CDR3, the DNA is TGTTCCAGCAGCTTAGCTTACCGGGACAGTCTCCTTGGCTACACCTTC. Its translation is CSSSLAYRDSLLGYTF.

This clone has a handful of counts. The chain links TRBV7-8 to TRBJ2-2; TRBD2 aligns across 9 bases. Germline CDR1 SGHVS, CDR2 FQNEAQ. The CDR3 runs to 18 residues. J gave up 5 bases and V 5 bases, and 15 bases lay outside the gene matches. The CDR3 coding sequence is TGTGCCAGCAGCCGGATAAGACTAGCGGCCCGAGATACCGGGGAGCTGTTTTTT. Encoded protein: CASSRIRLAARDTGELFF. The full variable domain, its missing parts supplied by reference TRBV7-8 and TRBJ2-2, is GAGVSQSPRYKVAKRGQDVALRCDPISGHVSLFWYQQALGQGPEFLTYFQNEAQLDKSGLPSDRFFAERPEGSVSTLKIQRTQQEDSAVYLCASSRIRLAARDTGELFFGEGSRLTVL.

This clone was found a few times. The genes are TRBV7-2 and TRBJ2-5; 10 nucleotides match TRBD2. Judging by the DNA end, TRBJ2-7 fits better; the J call may be wrong. Germline V lookup: CDR1 SGHTA, CDR2 FQGNSA. The CDR3 runs 17 residues. CDR3 amino acids: CASRLGRTSGEYYEQYF. In nucleotides, the CDR3 is TGTGCCAGCAGACTCGGGCGGACTAGCGGTGAGTACTACGAGCAGTACTTC.

The chain combines TRBV5-4 with TRBJ2-3, with D possibly TRBD2 on 6 matching bases. The CDR3 covers 16 residues. Per germline, CDR1 SGHNT and CDR2 YYREEE (reference sequence). Trimming cost V 4 bases and J 1 base, with 16 bases left between them. CDR3 residues: CASSPEPLAGTDTQYF. The CDR3 DNA reads TGTGCCAGCAGCCCAGAACCACTAGCCGGCACAGATACGCAGTATTTT.

The genes are TRBV11-2 and TRBJ1-4; D uncertain. Per germline, CDR1 SGHAT and CDR2 FQNNGV. The CDR3 contains 14 residues. Trimming took off 0 bases at V and 8 bases at J, with 10 bases between the two ends. CDR3 in amino acids: CASSLEWSGEKLFF. CDR3 nucleotides: TGTGCCAGCAGCTTAGAGTGGAGCGGGGAAAAACTGTTTTTT.

The chain combines TRBV21-1 with TRBJ1-2; the table calls TRBD1, which could not be checked here. TRBV21-1 is marked as a pseudogene. The CDR3 sequence is 15 residues long. CDR3 sequence: CASSKRTGGFYGYTF. The DNA for the CDR3 is TGTGCCAGCAGCAAAAGGACAGGGGGTTTTTATGGCTACACCTTC.

The rearrangement uses TRBV28 and TRBJ1-6; D is undetermined. Trimming removed 7 bases from V and 6 bases from J, with 7 bases in between. CDR3 size: 12 residues. Germline-derived CDR1 and CDR2 are MDHEN and SYDVKM. CDR3 loop: CASTGVNSPLHF. The DNA for the CDR3 is TGTGCCAGCACAGGTGTTAATTCACCCCTCCACTTT.

This rearrangement joins TRBV4-2 to TRBJ2-5; 7 bases match TRBD1. This CDR3 contains 16 residues. The V gene's germline CDR1 is LGHNA and CDR2 YNFKEQ. V lost 1 base, J lost 1 base, and 6 bases stayed unmatched. CDR3 DNA: TGTGCCAGCAGCCAAGTAGGAACAGGGGCCCAAGAGACCCAGTACTTC. It is translated as CASSQVGTGAQETQYF.

CDR3 DNA sequence: TGCGCCAGCCGCCCGGGAGGGCTCAATAATGAAAAACTGTTTTTT. Amino acid sequence: CASRPGGLNNEKLFF. This chain joins TRBV5-1 and TRBJ1-4; D is ambiguous. This CDR3 is built from 15 residues. Germline values: CDR1 SGHRS, CDR2 YFSETQ. V gave up 7 bases and J gave up 4 bases, with 17 bases separating them.

The chain recombines TRBV7-6 with TRBJ1-3; D gene unclear. CDR1 and CDR2 (germline): SGHVS, FNYEAQ. The CDR3 runs 14 residues. Trimming stripped 4 bases from V and 0 bases from J, with 7 bases between. CDR3 nucleotide sequence: TGTGCCAGCAGCTCCCCGAGCTCTGGAAACACCATATATTTT. Translating gives CASSSPSSGNTIYF.

The rearrangement links TRBV6-1 to TRBJ2-3; 7 positions match TRBD2. The V and J ends lost 4 bases and 3 bases, in that order; junction bases with no gene match: 10. The CDR3 has 16 residues. Germline assignment: CDR1 MNHNS and CDR2 SASEGT. The CDR3 loop reads CASSALGGLGTDTQYF. CDR3 nucleotide sequence: TGTGCCAGCAGTGCCCTCGGGGGGTTGGGGACAGATACGCAGTATTTT.

The chain employs TRBV6-1 and TRBJ2-7; TRBD2 aligns across 8 bases. Germline-derived CDR1 and CDR2 are MNHNS and SASEGT. Trimming removed 8 bases from V and 9 bases from J; junction bases left unmatched: 15. This CDR3 has 14 residues. In DNA form, the CDR3 reads TGTGCCAGCCTCCGGACTAGCTCTAATCGGGGGCAGTACTTC. This translates into CASLRTSSNRGQYF.

The rearrangement joins TRBV7-9 to TRBJ1-2; a possible D gene is TRBD1 (6 bases). Germline assignment: CDR1 SEHNR and CDR2 FQNEAQ (reference sequence). V dropped 5 bases and J dropped 8 bases, with 18 bases sitting between them. The CDR3 sequence is 14 residues long. The CDR3 reads CASSPPRQVFGYTF. The CDR3 DNA follows: TGTGCCAGCAGCCCCCCGAGACAGGTTTTCGGCTACACCTTC.